What follows describes a single T cell receptor beta chain. The entry originates in a study of long-term antiretroviral therapy in people with HIV. Every HIV-positive participant received treatment in the United States. Trimming removed 4 bases from V and 0 bases from J, with 22 bases in between. The CDR3 runs to 18 residues. Per germline, CDR1 PRHDT and CDR2 FYEKMQ (reference sequence). Version v3.0 of the immunoSEQ assay ran at survey level. Measured with immunoSEQ multiplex PCR; TCRdb has only the in-frame clones, and not every one. The sample records 25,000 to 35,000 clones, roughly 84% being singletons.

The origin of this receptor is a man aged 25 to 40 with HIV. The source was unsorted PBMCs, collected 2.7 to 2.9 years after starting antiretroviral therapy. The V gene is TRBV13, the J gene TRBJ2-7, with a tentative D call TRBD1 (5 bases). The CDR3 loop is CASSSKKPTRQTSYEQYF. The CDR3 DNA sequence: TGTGCCAGCAGCTCCAAAAAGCCTACCCGACAGACCTCCTACGAGCAGTACTTC. Full variable domain (remainder filled in from reference TRBV13 and TRBJ2-7): AAGVIQSPRHLIKEKRETATLKCYPIPRHDTVYWYQQGPGQDPQFLISFYEKMQSDKGSIPDRFSAQQFSDYHSELNMSSLELGDSALYFCASSSKKPTRQTSYEQYFGPGTRLTVT.